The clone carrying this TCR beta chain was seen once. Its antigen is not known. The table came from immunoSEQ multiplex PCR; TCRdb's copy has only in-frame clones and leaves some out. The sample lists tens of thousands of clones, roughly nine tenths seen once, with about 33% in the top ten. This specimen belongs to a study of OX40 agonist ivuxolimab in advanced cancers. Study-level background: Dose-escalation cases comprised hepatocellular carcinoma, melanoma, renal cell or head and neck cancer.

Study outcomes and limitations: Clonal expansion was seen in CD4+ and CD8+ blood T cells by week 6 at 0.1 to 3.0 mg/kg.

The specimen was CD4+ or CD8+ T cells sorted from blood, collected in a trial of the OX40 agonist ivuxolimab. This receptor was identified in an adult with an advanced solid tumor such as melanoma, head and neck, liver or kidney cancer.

CDR3 amino acids: CTSPGRDPTDTQYF. The CDR3 DNA follows: TGCACCAGCCCAGGACGTGATCCCACAGATACGCAGTATTTT. The chain couples TRBV1 to TRBJ2-3. TRBV1 is reported as a pseudogene. The CDR3 loop spans 14 amino acids.